The clone carrying this T cell receptor (beta chain) appeared a few times. V was cut by 0 bases and J by 8 bases, with 10 bases left in between. This CDR3 region has 14 residues. Germline V gene sequence: CDR1 LNHNV, CDR2 YYDKDF (reference sequence). The data stem from a study of blood T cell repertoires in COVID-19. Study-level information: PBMCs, B-cell-depleted T cells, or T cells were the source of the cDNA or gDNA that made up the material.

The data were produced by immunoSEQ multiplex PCR, yet TCRdb's version contains in-frame clones alone and is incomplete. The sample records 310,000 or so clones, about 82% being singletons. This sequence was found in a woman aged 45-65 years with acute or convalescent COVID-19. The chain uses TRBV15 and TRBJ1-4; D uncertain. Input material: peripheral blood. The CDR3 spells CATSRDRVVEKLFF. The CDR3 bases are TGTGCCACCAGCAGAGATCGTGTTGTGGAAAAACTGTTTTTT.